This TCR beta chain was sequenced for a study of T cell responses to AZD1222 COVID-19 vaccine. Overall study results and limits: The span of vaccine-associated CD4 TCRs extended across spike, with dominance at 160-218 and 743-854.

Some clones are missing from TCRdb's copy, which holds only in-frame ones; the method was immunoSEQ multiplex PCR. The table has tens of thousands of clones, 70% to 90% seen once. In the case of this clone: Its specificity is not known.

CDR1 is MDHEN and CDR2 is SYDVKM in the germline V gene. V gave up 6 bases and J gave up 0 bases; unmatched junction bases: 11. CDR3 length equals 17 residues. Material: peripheral blood, obtained 28 days after the second AZD1222 dose. The chain employs TRBV28 and TRBJ2-3; TRBD2 matches at 8 bases. The sequence derives from an adult who received the AZD1222 COVID-19 vaccine. As DNA, the CDR3 is TGTGCCAGCAGCCTTGACTATCTAGCGGGTAGCACAGATACGCAGTATTTT. This translates into CASSLDYLAGSTDTQYF.